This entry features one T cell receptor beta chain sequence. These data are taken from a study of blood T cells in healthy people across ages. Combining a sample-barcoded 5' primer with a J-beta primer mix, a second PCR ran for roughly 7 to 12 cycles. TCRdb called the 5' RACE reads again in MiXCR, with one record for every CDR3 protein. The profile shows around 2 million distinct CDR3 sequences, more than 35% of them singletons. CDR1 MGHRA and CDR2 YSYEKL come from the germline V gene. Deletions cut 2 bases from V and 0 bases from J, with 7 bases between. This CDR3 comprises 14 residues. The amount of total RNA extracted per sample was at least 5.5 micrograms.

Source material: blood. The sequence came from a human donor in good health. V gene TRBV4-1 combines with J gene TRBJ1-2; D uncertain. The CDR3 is CASSQTLANYGYTF. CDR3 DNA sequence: TGCGCCAGCAGCCAAACTTTAGCTAACTATGGCTACACCTTC.